Presented here are 26 T cell receptor beta chains from one specimen sequenced in a study of shared clonotypes between healthy human individuals. TCRdb's table, derived via immunoSEQ multiplex PCR, lists solely in-frame clones and lacks some. The sample has 2,100,000 or so clones, more than 90% seen once. Sequences were obtained from naive CD4+ T cells sorted from blood. Subset here: CD45RA+ positively selected. The receptors derive from a young man in good health.

The chain joins TRBV30 to TRBJ1-4, with a weak D call TRBD1 (5 bases). The V gene lost 1 base and the J gene lost 8 bases, with 11 bases spanning the gap. The germline V gene has CDR1 GTSNPN and CDR2 SVGIG (reference sequence). CDR3 size: 13 residues. This chain's CDR3 is CAWSGGTLEKLFF. As DNA, the CDR3 is TGTGCCTGGAGTGGTGGGACCCTAGAAAAACTGTTTTTT.

The chain uses TRBV18 and TRBJ1-1; D is uncertain. This CDR3 has 16 residues. Trimming took 4 bases from V and 3 from J, leaving 18 bases between them. Germline assignment: CDR1 KGHSH and CDR2 LQKENI. CDR3 sequence reads: CASSRPHVGVHTEAFF. The CDR3 DNA reads TGTGCCAGCTCACGCCCTCATGTCGGCGTCCACACTGAAGCTTTCTTT.

The V call is TRBV4-3, the J call TRBJ2-1; D may be TRBD1 (5 bases). The CDR3 has 13 amino acids. The germline V gene encodes CDR1 LGHNA and CDR2 YSLEER. Trimming stripped 4 bases from V and 7 bases from J, with 11 bases between. CDR3 sequence: CASSRREMNEQFF. The CDR3 DNA reads TGCGCCAGCAGCCGCAGGGAAATGAATGAGCAGTTCTTC.

For this clone: This sample also contains other DNA sequences that code for the same CDR3. The chain recombines TRBV5-1 with TRBJ2-3, with 8 bases aligning to TRBD1. The CDR3 runs 14 residues. Losses at the gene ends were 3 bases for V and 2 bases for J; bases not matched to a gene: 2. From germline, CDR1 is SGHRS and CDR2 YFSETQ. Here the CDR3 DNA reads TGCGCCAGCAGCTCAGGGGGCACCACAGATACGCAGTATTTT. Translation: CASSSGGTTDTQYF.

The DNA for the CDR3 is TGTGCCAGCACTGACAGAACCTATGGCTACACCTTC. Protein sequence: CASTDRTYGYTF. The chain has TRBV2 and TRBJ1-2; possible D gene TRBD1, 5 bases. The CDR3 has 12 amino acids. Per the germline V gene, CDR1 is SNHLY and CDR2 is FYNNEI. Trimming left V 7 bases short and J 4 bases short, with 10 bases between.

This chain uses TRBV29-1 with TRBJ2-5; TRBD2 is a possible D gene (5 bases). CDR1 is SQVTM, CDR2 ANQGSEA, per germline. The V end lost 1 base, the J end lost 5 bases, and 14 bases lay between the germline ends. This CDR3 region has 14 residues. The CDR3 DNA sequence: TGCAGCGTTGAAGGGACTTACAATTGGGAGACCCAGTACTTC. The encoded protein is CSVEGTYNWETQYF.

The chain combines TRBV6-5 with TRBJ1-3; possibly TRBD1 for D (6 bases). The CDR3 is 13 amino acids. The V and J ends lost 8 bases and 0 bases respectively, with 8 bases between them. Germline V gene lookup returns CDR1 MNHEY and CDR2 SVGAGI. This CDR3 is CASGGLSGNTIYF. CDR3 bases: TGTGCCAGCGGGGGCCTCTCTGGAAACACCATATATTTT.

This chain links TRBV10-3 with TRBJ2-2, with 7 bases fitting TRBD1. Trimming cost V 6 bases and J 3 bases; bases outside gene matches: 7. This CDR3 spans 15 amino acids. The germline gives CDR1 ENHRY, CDR2 SYGVKD. The CDR3 coding sequence is TGTGCCATCAGGGAGACCGGGACAGACACCGGGGAGCTGTTTTTT. This gives the protein CAIRETGTDTGELFF.

The V gene is TRBV10-1, the J gene TRBJ2-1; 9 nucleotides line up with TRBD2. Germline CDR1 and CDR2: WNHNN and SYGVQD (reference sequence). Trimming removed 5 bases from V and 2 bases from J; junction bases left unmatched: 4. The CDR3 is 15 amino acids. The CDR3 reads CASSLAGKTYNEQFF. CDR3 in DNA: TGCGCCAGCAGTCTAGCGGGAAAGACCTACAATGAGCAGTTCTTC.

The genes are TRBV25-1 and TRBJ1-5; 7 bases match TRBD1. This CDR3 contains 14 residues. V lost 7 bases to trimming and J lost 6 bases; unmatched junction nucleotides: 9. Germline V CDR1 and CDR2: MGHDK, SYGVNS. CDR3 protein: CASKATGLSQPQHF. The CDR3, as DNA: TGTGCCAGCAAAGCGACAGGGTTGAGTCAGCCCCAGCATTTT. The full variable domain, completed using reference TRBV25-1 and TRBJ1-5, is EADIYQTPRYLVIGTGKKITLECSQTMGHDKMYWYQQDPGMELHLIHYSYGVNSTEKGDLSSESTVSRIRTEHFPLTLESARPSHTSQYLCASKATGLSQPQHFGDGTRLSIL.

Regarding this clone: One end of the junction is discordant with germline, which a read error may explain. Other DNA variants within this sample encode the same CDR3. This sequence joins TRBV28 and TRBJ2-7; a weak D match, TRBD1 (6 bases). Per the germline V gene, CDR1 is MDHEN and CDR2 is SYDVKM. The CDR3 is 12 residues long. Here the CDR3 reads CASSTTGYEQYF. For the CDR3, the DNA is TGCGCCAGCAGTACGACAGGCTACGAGCAGTACTTC.

This chain uses TRBV7-9 with TRBJ2-1; 10 bases are a match to TRBD2. V lost 5 bases to trimming and J lost 7 bases; unmatched junction nucleotides: 8. CDR3 size: 15 residues. Germline CDR1 and CDR2: SEHNR and FQNEAQ (reference sequence). The CDR3 DNA reads TGTGCCAGCAGCAAGAGCGGGAGGGAAGGAAATGAGCAGTTCTTC. It codes for CASSKSGREGNEQFF.

The V call is TRBV5-1, the J call TRBJ2-7; tentative D call: TRBD1 (5 bases). V lost 0 bases and J lost 1, with 23 bases in between. CDR1 is SGHRS, CDR2 YFSETQ, per germline. The CDR3 runs 19 residues. This CDR3 reads CASSLAWFGRESVSYEQYF. In nucleotides, the CDR3 is TGCGCCAGCAGCTTGGCCTGGTTCGGCAGGGAAAGCGTATCCTACGAGCAGTACTTC.

On this clone: The same CDR3 also results from other DNA sequences found in this sample. This sequence joins TRBV28 and TRBJ2-7; a possible D gene is TRBD2 (5 bases). CDR1 and CDR2 from the germline V gene are MDHEN and SYDVKM. With 2 bases removed from V and 4 bases from J, the gap between germline ends came to 6 bases. The CDR3 has 12 amino acids. The CDR3 spells CASSLSGYEQYF. DNA of the CDR3: TGTGCCAGCAGTTTAAGCGGATACGAGCAGTACTTC.

The gene calls are TRBV27 and TRBJ2-2, with D hard to call. The CDR3 runs 11 residues. Trimming left V 1 base short and J 7 bases short, with 1 base between. The germline V gene has CDR1 MNHEY and CDR2 SMNVEV (reference sequence). In nucleotides, the CDR3 is TGTGCCAGCAGTTTATACGGGGAGCTGTTTTTT. Protein sequence: CASSLYGELFF.

To note about this clone: The identical CDR3 is also encoded by other nucleotide sequences in the sample. This chain uses TRBV5-6 with TRBJ2-2; D unresolved. Trimming took 0 bases from V and 6 from J, leaving 3 bases between them. The CDR3 runs to 12 residues. Germline CDR1 and CDR2: SGHDT and YYEEEE. In nucleotides, the CDR3 is TGTGCCAGCAGCTTGGCCCCCGGGGAGCTGTTTTTT. The encoded protein is CASSLAPGELFF.

The rearrangement links TRBV2 to TRBJ2-7, with TRBD1 as a possible D gene (5 bases). Germline CDR1 SNHLY, CDR2 FYNNEI. The CDR3 is 11 residues long. Trimming cost V 5 bases and J 4 bases, with 6 bases left between them. The CDR3 protein is CASSKGYEQYF. CDR3 bases: TGTGCCAGCAGTAAGGGGTACGAGCAGTACTTC.

V usage is TRBV19 and J usage is TRBJ2-7; perhaps TRBD1 as D (5 bases). The CDR3 runs 14 residues. The ends were cut back, 6 bases at V and 2 bases at J, with 14 bases in the middle. CDR1 and CDR2 (germline): LNHDA, SQIVND (reference sequence). The CDR3 nucleotides read TGTGCCAGTAGCCCAATCCAAGGGGCCTACGAGCAGTACTTC. Amino acid sequence: CASSPIQGAYEQYF.

Remarks on this clone: Relative to the germline gene, one junction end is altered; a read error may explain this. This chain uses TRBV25-1 with TRBJ1-3; D gene unclear. Germline CDR1 MGHDK, CDR2 SYGVNS. This CDR3 contains 12 residues. The chain's CDR3 is CASSEVSGPPRF. CDR3 bases: TGTGCCAGCAGTGAAGTAAGTGGACCGCCCAGGTTC.

The CDR3 coding sequence is TGTGCCAGCAGCTTGGGGAGACAGGGATTCCTCGAGCAGTACTTC. Translated: CASSLGRQGFLEQYF. The rearrangement links TRBV5-6 to TRBJ2-7; TRBD1 matches at 7 bases. The CDR3 sequence is 15 residues long. V dropped 0 bases and J dropped 6; count of bases not matched to a gene: 9. The germline gives CDR1 SGHDT, CDR2 YYEEEE.

The chain joins TRBV28 to TRBJ1-2; D remains unclear. The germline V gene has CDR1 MDHEN and CDR2 SYDVKM. The CDR3 extends over 14 amino acids. The V gene lost 5 bases and the J gene lost 3 bases, with 13 bases spanning the gap. CDR3 in DNA: TGTGCCAGCAGTCTGACGGACCTGGACTATGGCTACACCTTC. It translates to CASSLTDLDYGYTF.

CDR3 nucleotides: TGTGCCAGCAGTCCCCTAGAGCCTAGGGAGCAGTACTTC. It encodes CASSPLEPREQYF. The chain is built from TRBV28 and TRBJ2-7, with D hard to call. The V and J ends lost 5 bases and 7 bases respectively, with 15 bases between them. Germline CDR1 and CDR2: MDHEN and SYDVKM. The CDR3 runs to 13 residues.

As regards this clone: The same CDR3 arises from other DNA sequences in this sample as well. The J gene is TRBJ1-1, the V gene TRBV5-1, with a tentative D call TRBD1 (6 bases). Per the germline V gene, CDR1 is SGHRS and CDR2 is YFSETQ. CDR3 length equals 14 residues. Trimming left V 0 bases short and J 5 bases short, with 11 bases between. The CDR3 region has the DNA TGCGCCAGCAGCTTGGGTAGGGGGTTAACTGAAGCTTTCTTT. Its translation is CASSLGRGLTEAFF.

The V and J genes are TRBV6-5 and TRBJ2-2; TRBD2 agrees at 10 bases. Unmatched junction bases numbered 5, after V lost 2 bases and J lost 8 bases. Germline CDR1 MNHEY, CDR2 SVGAGI. The CDR3 has 15 amino acids. The CDR3 DNA reads TGTGCCAGCAGTTACGGGATTAGCGGGAGGGGGGAGCTGTTTTTT. Translated, it gives CASSYGISGRGELFF.

The CDR3 DNA reads TGTGCCATCAGTGATAAATCTGCTTCCACCTACGAGCAGTACTTC. Protein product: CAISDKSASTYEQYF. The chain is built from TRBV10-3 and TRBJ2-7, with D unclear. V dropped 3 bases and J dropped 2 bases, with 14 bases sitting between them. This CDR3 spans 15 amino acids. Germline V gene lookup returns CDR1 ENHRY and CDR2 SYGVKD.

A single count supports this clone. The junction does not match germline at one end; this may be a read error. V gene TRBV28 combines with J gene TRBJ2-6; D remains ambiguous. CDR3 length equals 15 residues. The germline V gene has CDR1 MDHEN and CDR2 SYDVKM. The CDR3 spells CASSFWDSGANVLTF. The CDR3 coding sequence is TGTGCCAGTAGTTTTTGGGACTCTGGGGCCAACGTCCTGACTTTC.